This TCR beta chain was sequenced in a study of identical twins. Study-level findings and limits: Conclusions relied on cross-sectional statistical analysis, not following the same donors. Among monozygotic twins, out-of-frame TCR alpha sharing exceeded what models predicted. Surplus twin overlap in beta out-of-frame sequences was less pronounced.

In this sample, this clonotype turned up many times. The target antigen is unknown. A universal primer site arose from template switching, and cDNA bore unique molecular identifiers. TCRdb reprocessed the 5' RACE reads via MiXCR and lists one record per CDR3 protein. Altogether approximately 600,000 distinct CDR3 sequences are present, over 8.5% being singletons, with the ten largest covering roughly 3%. Trimming removed 5 bases at V and 0 bases at J, with 12 bases between. The CDR3 is made up of 15 amino acids. CDR1 and CDR2 from the germline V gene are SEHNR and FQNEAQ (reference sequence). The same data also contributed to another study, on yellow fever vaccine responses in identical twins.

The sequence derives from a woman under 30 in good health. The sample comprised PBMCs. The V and J genes are TRBV7-9 and TRBJ2-3; D gene ambiguous. The CDR3 protein is CASSPDRYSTDTQYF. In nucleotides, the CDR3 is TGTGCCAGCAGCCCGGACCGATATAGCACAGATACGCAGTATTTT. Drawing the rest from reference TRBV7-9 and TRBJ2-3, the complete variable domain is DTGVSQNPRHKITKRGQNVTFRCDPISEHNRLYWYRQTLGQGPEFLTYFQNEAQLEKSRLLSDRFSAERPKGSFSTLEIQRTEQGDSAMYLCASSPDRYSTDTQYFGPGTRLTVL.